Presented here are 10 T cell receptor beta chains from one specimen sequenced in a study of T cell responses to AZD1222 COVID-19 vaccine. TCRdb's copy holds only in-frame clones and misses some; the assay was immunoSEQ multiplex PCR. The table records some 140,000 clones, 65% to 90% of them present only once. The sample in question was peripheral blood, obtained 28 days after the second dose of the MenACWY control vaccine. The receptor set was obtained from an adult who received the MenACWY meningococcal vaccine as a control.

The J gene is TRBJ2-2, the V gene TRBV24-1; 7 bases fit TRBD1. The CDR3 contains 14 residues. V was clipped by 12 bases and J by 0 bases; unmatched bases: 6. In germline, CDR1 is KGHDR, CDR2 SFDVKD. The CDR3 loop is CAPADRANTGELFF. For the CDR3, the DNA is TGTGCCCCCGCTGACAGGGCGAACACCGGGGAGCTGTTTTTT.

The CDR3 nucleotides are TGTGCCAGCAGCTTGGGCGGAGTCGAGACCCAGTACTTC. Amino acids: CASSLGGVETQYF. The V call is TRBV5-4, the J call TRBJ2-5, with D uncertain. The V end was cut by 0 bases, the J end by 5 bases, with 8 bases between. The CDR3 consists of 13 residues. CDR1 and CDR2 from the germline V gene are SGHNT and YYREEE (reference sequence).

The CDR3 sequence: CASSLAQGGTGNTIYF. For the CDR3, the DNA is TGTGCCAGCAGCTTAGCGCAGGGCGGAACTGGAAACACCATATATTTT. V usage is TRBV7-2 and J usage is TRBJ1-3; D may be TRBD1 (5 bases). Trimming took 0 bases from V and 2 from J, leaving 11 bases between them. Germline V gene data show CDR1 as SGHTA and CDR2 as FQGNSA. The CDR3 length is 16 residues.

This chain links TRBV7-8 with TRBJ2-2; D is possibly TRBD1 or TRBD2 (5 bases each). Germline CDR1 SGHVS, CDR2 FQNEAQ. The CDR3 is 16 amino acids. The V end lost 4 bases, the J end lost 1 base, and 13 bases lay between the germline ends. CDR3 sequence (DNA): TGTGCCAGCAGCTCCATCACTGGGGGGAACACCGGGGAGCTGTTTTTT. It yields the protein CASSSITGGNTGELFF. Looking up the rest from reference TRBV7-8 and TRBJ2-2 gives the full variable domain: GAGVSQSPRYKVAKRGQDVALRCDPISGHVSLFWYQQALGQGPEFLTYFQNEAQLDKSGLPSDRFFAERPEGSVSTLKIQRTQQEDSAVYLCASSSITGGNTGELFFGEGSRLTVL.

This chain connects TRBV12-3 or TRBV12-4 to TRBJ2-2; no definite D call. V lost 6 bases and J lost 4, with 6 bases in between. The CDR3 covers 12 residues. The CDR3 here is CASSFPTGELFF. Here the CDR3 DNA reads TGTGCCAGCAGCTTTCCCACCGGGGAGCTGTTTTTT.

This clone was seen only once. The J gene is TRBJ2-7, the V gene TRBV28; D call uncertain. Trimming cost V 4 bases and J 5 bases, with 12 bases left between them. The CDR3 is 13 amino acids. Per the germline V gene, CDR1 is MDHEN and CDR2 is SYDVKM. The CDR3 is CASSSGPIDEQYV. The CDR3 DNA reads as TGTGCCAGCAGTTCTGGGCCTATAGACGAGCAGTACGTC.

The chain employs TRBV19 and TRBJ2-2; D not resolved. The CDR3 consists of 12 residues. Germline assignment: CDR1 LNHDA and CDR2 SQIVND (reference sequence). Trimming left V 7 bases short and J 4 bases short, with 7 bases between. The DNA of the CDR3 is TGTGCCAGTAAGAGCGCCACCGGGGAGCTGTTTTTT. This translates into CASKSATGELFF.

In this sample, this clone turned up once. The chain combines TRBV5-6 with TRBJ2-5; 9 bases agree with TRBD1. The CDR3 contains 14 residues. Germline CDR1 SGHDT, CDR2 YYEEEE. With V trimmed by 5 bases and J by 4 bases, 6 bases remained unmatched. The CDR3 nucleotides are TGTGCCAGCAGTTTACAGGGGGCGGGAGAGACCCAGTACTTC. It encodes CASSLQGAGETQYF.

The chain is built from TRBV28 and TRBJ1-5; a weak D match, TRBD1 (6 bases). The CDR3 has 18 amino acids. V lost 8 bases to trimming and J lost 0 bases, with 23 bases between them. Looked up from germline, CDR1 is MDHEN and CDR2 is SYDVKM. The CDR3 bases are TGTGCCAGCTATGACGGTATAGGGGGGAGAGGTAGCAATCAGCCCCAGCATTTT. It yields the protein CASYDGIGGRGSNQPQHF.

The chain recombines TRBV6-5 with TRBJ1-6, with a possible D match to TRBD1 (6 bases). CDR1 MNHEY and CDR2 SVGAGI come from the germline V gene. The V gene lost 6 bases and the J gene lost 3 bases, with 12 bases spanning the gap. CDR3 length: 15 residues. CDR3 DNA: TGTGCCAGCAGAAAGGACAGCCGCTATAATTCACCCCTCCACTTT. Translated, it gives CASRKDSRYNSPLHF.